The 16 T cell receptor beta chains below were found in one sample sequenced in a study of blood T cell repertoires in COVID-19. The protocol was immunoSEQ multiplex PCR, while the TCRdb copy is restricted to in-frame clones and leaves out a portion. The repertoire includes 120,000 or so clones, roughly 69% of them detected once, and approximately 2.3% sits in the top ten. The sample was peripheral blood. These receptors all stem from a woman in her 70s with acute or convalescent COVID-19.

The V call is TRBV19, the J call TRBJ1-2; 8 bases map to TRBD1. There are 15 residues in the CDR3. From germline, CDR1 is LNHDA and CDR2 SQIVND (reference sequence). V gave up 6 bases and J gave up 4 bases; unmatched junction bases: 10. For the CDR3, the DNA is TGTGCCAGTAGAACTACCGGGACAGGACGCTATGGCTACACCTTC. Amino acid sequence: CASRTTGTGRYGYTF.

CDR3 nucleotide sequence: TGCAGCGCGATTATAGCGGGGGGAACTAGCACAGATACGCAGTATTTT. It specifies CSAIIAGGTSTDTQYF. The J gene is TRBJ2-3, the V gene TRBV29-1; TRBD2 matches at 10 bases. Trimming took 7 bases from V and 0 from J; bases not matched to a gene: 10. The germline V gene encodes CDR1 SQVTM and CDR2 ANQGSEA. This CDR3 region has 16 residues.

A note on this clone: The junction differs from germline at one of its ends, possibly a read error. The chain is built from TRBV4-3 and TRBJ1-2; tentative D call: TRBD1 (5 bases). CDR1 is LGHNA, CDR2 YSLEER, per germline. The CDR3 is 15 residues long. CDR3 residues: CASSQVHRQSYSYTF. The CDR3 coding sequence is TGCGCCAGCAGCCAAGTTCACAGACAGAGCTATAGCTACACCTTC.

This clone came up a few times. The chain links TRBV6-2 or TRBV6-3 to TRBJ1-2; TRBD1 matches at 7 bases. CDR3 length: 14 residues. With 6 bases clipped from V and 8 bases from J, the junction kept 12 bases outside the gene matches. Germline V gene lookup returns CDR1 MNHEY and CDR2 SVGEGT. CDR3 DNA: TGTGCCAGCAGCCACCCCGACAGGGATGAGGGCTACACCTTC. Its protein product is CASSHPDRDEGYTF.

The J gene is TRBJ2-1, the V gene TRBV7-3; D is unresolved. V was shortened by 2 bases and J by 6 bases, with 23 bases between the two germline ends. Germline V lookup: CDR1 SGHTA, CDR2 FQGTGA. The CDR3 loop spans 18 amino acids. The CDR3 nucleotides are TGTGCCAGCAGCTTAGCTGTAACTTCTCCATCTACCGGCAATGAGCAGTTCTTC. It encodes CASSLAVTSPSTGNEQFF.

This chain uses TRBV6-1 with TRBJ1-2; TRBD1 agrees at 7 bases. Germline V lookup: CDR1 MNHNS, CDR2 SASEGT. J gave up 7 bases and V 0 bases, and 5 bases lay outside the gene matches. The CDR3 runs 14 residues. The CDR3 is CASSEAPQGSGYTF. DNA for the CDR3: TGTGCCAGCAGTGAAGCACCACAGGGGAGTGGCTACACCTTC.

The chain links TRBV7-2 to TRBJ2-7; tentatively, D is TRBD2 (5 bases). Trimming cost V 3 bases and J 0 bases, with 9 bases left between them. The length of the CDR3 is 14 residues. The germline V gene has CDR1 SGHTA and CDR2 FQGNSA. The CDR3 here is CASSFGVPSYEQYF. The CDR3, as DNA: TGTGCCAGCAGCTTCGGGGTCCCCTCCTACGAGCAGTACTTC.

This clone was detected many times. V and J are TRBV7-8 and TRBJ2-1, with 8 bases identical to TRBD2. With V trimmed by 6 bases and J by 7 bases, 14 bases remained unmatched. This CDR3 contains 16 residues. CDR1 is SGHVS and CDR2 is FQNEAQ in the germline V gene. The CDR3 nucleotides are TGTGCCAGCAGTTTTGTTCGGGGACTAGTAGGTAATGAGCAGTTCTTC. Protein: CASSFVRGLVGNEQFF.

This CDR3 reads CASSSRQAVFQALHF. As DNA, the CDR3 is TGTGCCAGCAGCTCTAGACAGGCCGTATTTCAGGCCCTCCACTTT. The V call is TRBV11-2, the J call TRBJ1-6; D perhaps matches TRBD1 (6 bases). The V and J ends lost 4 bases and 14 bases respectively, with 21 bases between them. The germline gives CDR1 SGHAT, CDR2 FQNNGV. This CDR3 spans 15 amino acids.

This chain connects TRBV6-1 to TRBJ1-5; TRBD1 aligns across 7 bases. There are 16 residues in the CDR3. The junction had 6 bases not matched to a gene; V was cut back by 4 bases and J by 0 bases. Germline V lookup: CDR1 MNHNS, CDR2 SASEGT. DNA of the CDR3: TGTGCCAGCAGTGGTCCCGGGACAGATAGCAATCAGCCCCAGCATTTT. It specifies CASSGPGTDSNQPQHF.

CDR3 region: CASSPRSQGDTQYF. DNA of the CDR3: TGTGCCAGCTCCCCAAGGAGCCAGGGGGATACGCAGTATTTT. The rearrangement uses TRBV18 and TRBJ2-3; D may be TRBD1 (6 bases). CDR3 length equals 14 residues. Trimming took 6 bases from V and 6 from J, leaving 16 bases between them. CDR1 is KGHSH and CDR2 is LQKENI in the germline V gene.

This clone was seen only once. The J gene is TRBJ1-5, the V gene TRBV29-1; D is unclear. V gave up 4 bases and J gave up 6 bases, with 13 bases separating them. The CDR3 runs to 13 residues. Germline-derived CDR1 and CDR2 are SQVTM and ANQGSEA. CDR3 amino acids: CSVVSSRGQPQHF. CDR3 nucleotide sequence: TGCAGCGTTGTTAGTTCTCGGGGTCAGCCCCAGCATTTT.

V gene TRBV18 combines with J gene TRBJ1-3; tentative D call: TRBD1 (6 bases). The CDR3 has 19 amino acids. Trimming took 3 bases from V and 0 from J, leaving 21 bases between them. From germline, CDR1 is KGHSH and CDR2 LQKENI. The CDR3 loop is CASSPFRGRQALSGNTIYF. The CDR3 DNA follows: TGTGCCAGCTCACCGTTCCGGGGACGACAGGCTCTCTCTGGAAACACCATATATTTT.

This chain joins TRBV29-1 and TRBJ2-2, with 7 bases aligning to TRBD1. The germline CDR1 and CDR2 sequences are SQVTM and ANQGSEA. Losses at the gene ends were 5 bases for V and 4 bases for J; bases not matched to a gene: 10. This CDR3 is built from 15 residues. The CDR3 nucleotides read TGCAGCGTTATCGGGACAGTCGGAGGCACCGGGGAGCTGTTTTTT. Translation: CSVIGTVGGTGELFF.

This clone was observed once. The chain employs TRBV9 and TRBJ1-1, with 8 bases lining up with TRBD1. Unmatched junction bases numbered 5, after V lost 3 bases and J lost 4 bases. Looked up from germline, CDR1 is SGDLS and CDR2 is YYNGEE. The CDR3 is 14 residues long. The DNA of the CDR3 is TGTGCCAGCAGCGCAGGACAGGGCGGCACTGAAGCTTTCTTT. It yields the protein CASSAGQGGTEAFF.

This chain connects TRBV28 to TRBJ1-2, with D tentatively TRBD1 (6 bases). Looked up from germline, CDR1 is MDHEN and CDR2 is SYDVKM. V shed 2 bases and J shed 8 bases, with 15 bases lying between them. CDR3 length: 14 residues. CDR3 DNA: TGTGCCAGCAGTTTAAGAACCAGGGGCGGGGGCTACACCTTC. Its protein product is CASSLRTRGGGYTF.